These T cell receptor beta chains were read from a single sample in a study of blood T cell repertoires in COVID-19. This table comes from immunoSEQ multiplex PCR, and its TCRdb copy is limited to in-frame clones, with some not included. This table holds some 290,000 clones, 81% found once. Input material: peripheral blood. These receptors were taken from a woman aged 60-70 years with active or convalescent COVID-19. The CDR3 runs from the conserved cysteine through the conserved F or W. The order of the fields is J gene, clone size, V gene, D gene, CDR3 DNA, CDR3 protein. D genes are given only for firm matches. Clone size is not always given. Where it is, it says once, few, many or a class for expanded clones.

TRBJ2-3,NA,TRBV11-3,NA,TGTGCCAGCAGCGGACGGGGTTATGCGCAGTATTTT,CASSGRGYAQYF
TRBJ2-2,NA,TRBV4-2,NA,TGTGCCAGCAGCCAGGGCCGCTCCACCGGGGAGCTGTTTTTT,CASSQGRSTGELFF
TRBJ1-4,few,TRBV6-5,NA,TGTGCCAGCAGCCGTGACAGGAACTTGAATGAAAAACTGTTTTTT,CASSRDRNLNEKLFF
TRBJ2-1,NA,TRBV5-5,TRBD2,TGTGCCAGCAGCTTAGGACTAGGCTGGAATGAGCAGTTCTTC,CASSLGLGWNEQFF
TRBJ2-7,NA,TRBV7-9,TRBD2,TGTGCCAGCAGGGGACTAGCGGGGGCCTACGAGCAGTACTTC,CASRGLAGAYEQYF
TRBJ2-2,NA,TRBV15,NA,TGTGCCACCAGCAGAGATAGGGGGAACGGGGAGCTGTTTTTT,CATSRDRGNGELFF
TRBJ1-2,few,TRBV10-3,NA,TGTGCCATCAGCTCAGGGATAGATGGCTACACCTTC,CAISSGIDGYTF
TRBJ1-4,NA,TRBV20-1,NA,TGCAGTCTGTCCCGGGGTGAAAAACTGTTTTTT,CSLSRGEKLFF
TRBJ1-5,NA,TRBV13,TRBD1,TGTGCCAGCAGCACGCGACAGGGGGCCGAATGGAATCAGCCCCAGCATTTT,CASSTRQGAEWNQPQHF
TRBJ2-7,NA,TRBV6-2/TRBV6-3,NA,TGTGCCAGCAGTCACCTGAGCGGGCTCTCGGGGGAGCAGTACTTC,CASSHLSGLSGEQYF
TRBJ1-5,NA,TRBV7-2,NA,TGTGCCAGCAGCTTAGGTCAGGCGCGCGATCAGCCCCAGCATTTT,CASSLGQARDQPQHF
TRBJ2-7,once,TRBV27,TRBD1,TGTGCCAGCAGTTACCTACCAAACAGGGGCGGCGAGCAGTACTTC,CASSYLPNRGGEQYF
TRBJ2-1,NA,TRBV18,TRBD1,TGTGCCAGCTCACCACAGACACAGGGGGCGATCAATGAGCAGTTCTTC,CASSPQTQGAINEQFF
TRBJ2-3,NA,TRBV9,NA,TGTGCCAGCAGCGTAGCGGCAGATACGCAGTATTTT,CASSVAADTQYF
TRBJ1-1,NA,TRBV11-2,NA,TGTGCCAGCAGCTTTCCTCGGGCTGAAGCTTTCTTT,CASSFPRAEAFF
TRBJ1-5,NA,TRBV5-6,NA,TGTGCCAGCAGCTTGAACTTTGCGGGGCAGCCCCAGCATTTT,CASSLNFAGQPQHF
TRBJ1-6,few,TRBV12-5,TRBD1,TGTGCTAGTGGTTTGGGCGGGGACAGAGGATATTCACCCCTCCACTTT,CASGLGGDRGYSPLHF
TRBJ1-5,NA,TRBV19,TRBD1,TGTGCCAGTAGTATGGGGACAGGGGGCTTTCAGCCCCAGCATTTT,CASSMGTGGFQPQHF
TRBJ2-3,NA,TRBV29-1,NA,TGCAGCGTAGACACAGGGCTGCTCACAGATACGCAGTATTTT,CSVDTGLLTDTQYF
TRBJ2-3,NA,TRBV7-8,TRBD1,TGTGCCAGCAGCGGACAGGGGCCAGATACGCAGTATTTT,CASSGQGPDTQYF
TRBJ1-2,few,TRBV4-2,TRBD1,TGTGCCAGCAGCCAAGGGACTACAGGGGACTATGGCTACACCTTC,CASSQGTTGDYGYTF
TRBJ2-1,NA,TRBV4-3,NA,TGCGCCAGCAGCCAAGAGCCCGGGAGGCAGGGGTCCACGTTGCAGTTCTTC,CASSQEPGRQGSTLQFF
TRBJ1-6,NA,TRBV19,TRBD1,TGTGCCAGTAGCGATGGGACAGGGGACGGGAGCATGTTTCCCCTCCACTTT,CASSDGTGDGSMFPLHF
TRBJ2-3,NA,TRBV10-3,TRBD2,TGTGCCATCAGTGAGTCTCAGCGGGGTGCGACAGATACGCAGTATTTT,CAISESQRGATDTQYF
TRBJ1-2,NA,TRBV13,NA,TGTGCCAGCAGCTTAGGTGGGCAAACTAACTATGGCTACACCTTC,CASSLGGQTNYGYTF
TRBJ2-7,few,TRBV6-2/TRBV6-3,NA,TGTGCCAGCAGTTACTCCCGCTACGAGCAGTACTTC,CASSYSRYEQYF
TRBJ2-3,NA,TRBV9,TRBD1,TGTGCCAGCAGCGTAGAAGCGACAGGGGGTACAGATACGCAGTATTTT,CASSVEATGGTDTQYF
TRBJ2-7,NA,TRBV18,TRBD1,TGTGCCAGCTCGACCGGGACAGGGATGATCGAGCAGTACTTC,CASSTGTGMIEQYF
TRBJ1-1,NA,TRBV6-6,TRBD1,TGTGCCAGCAGTTACGTCCCGGACAGGGGGCGGACTGAAGCTTTCTTT,CASSYVPDRGRTEAFF
TRBJ1-6,NA,TRBV30,NA,TGTGCCTGCTCCTCCATCGACAGGAGAAATTCACCCCTCCACTTT,CACSSIDRRNSPLHF
TRBJ2-7,few,TRBV12-5,NA,TGTGCTAGTCGAGGAAGGAGCTCCTACGAGCAGTACTTC,CASRGRSSYEQYF
TRBJ2-7,NA,TRBV2,TRBD2,TGTGCCAGCAGTGAGGGGAGAGTAGCGGGGTCTAGCTCCTACGAGCAGTACTTC,CASSEGRVAGSSSYEQYF
TRBJ2-1,NA,TRBV7-6,TRBD1,TGTGCCAGCAGCGCGTCCATACTCCAGGGGGATGAGCAGTTCTTC,CASSASILQGDEQFF
TRBJ1-2,NA,TRBV25-1,NA,TGTGCCAGCAGTGGGGACACCTACTATGGCTACACCTTC,CASSGDTYYGYTF
TRBJ2-1,once,TRBV7-2,NA,TGTGCCAGCAGCTTAGACCTAAACAATGAGCAGTTCTTC,CASSLDLNNEQFF
TRBJ1-1,NA,TRBV28,TRBD1,TGTGCCAGCAGTTCGGGGTCAGGGGGCGAGGGGACTGAAGCTTTCTTT,CASSSGSGGEGTEAFF
TRBJ1-1,NA,TRBV18,NA,TGTGCCAGCTCACCACAGGGGATAATGAACACTGAAGCTTTCTTT,CASSPQGIMNTEAFF
TRBJ2-7,NA,TRBV1,NA,NA,CTSSQEFGQGAYEQYF
TRBJ2-2,NA,TRBV5-1,TRBD1,TGCGCCAGCAGCTTTAGGACAGGAGACACCGGGGAGCTGTTTTTT,CASSFRTGDTGELFF
TRBJ1-4,NA,TRBV10-3,TRBD1,TGTGCCATCAGTCCACGACAGGGGCGCAATGAAAAACTGTTTTTT,CAISPRQGRNEKLFF
TRBJ1-1,once,TRBV13,TRBD1,TGTGCCAGCAGCTTAGGCACAGGGGGTGACATGAACACTGAAGCTTTCTTT,CASSLGTGGDMNTEAFF
TRBJ1-2,NA,TRBV13,TRBD1,TGTGCCAGCAGCCCCGGAGAGGGGGCGACGAGCTATGGCTACACCTTC,CASSPGEGATSYGYTF